A selection of T cell receptor beta chains follows, all from one sample in a study of blood T cell repertoires in COVID-19. The table came from immunoSEQ multiplex PCR; TCRdb's copy has only in-frame clones and leaves some out. The table records about 430,000 clones, over 75% of them present only once. Sequencing was performed on PBMCs or T cells enriched from blood (not recorded which). These receptors originate from a young woman who had been exposed to COVID-19. Each CDR3 is given with its conserved first and last residue. D genes are given only for firm matches. Some rows mark clone size as missing; the rest say once, few, many or name a class of expanded clone.

>TRBD2|TRBJ2-7|14|-|TRBV20-1
CSASRTTSGYEQYF
TGCAGTGCTAGTCGCACCACTAGCGGATACGAGCAGTACTTC
>TRBD2|TRBJ2-1|16|once|TRBV19
CASSIVPSGYYNEQFF
TGTGCCAGTAGTATAGTCCCTAGCGGGTACTACAATGAGCAGTTCTTC
>-|TRBJ1-3|15|few|TRBV6-1
CASSETGFSGNTIYF
TGTGCCAGCAGTGAGACGGGTTTCTCTGGAAACACCATATATTTT
>-|TRBJ1-1|16|-|TRBV4-3
CASSQDPAAGVTEAFF
TGCGCCAGCAGCCAAGATCCGGCGGCAGGGGTCACTGAAGCTTTCTTT
>-|TRBJ2-3|15|-|TRBV18
CASSPVEAPTDTQYF
TGTGCCAGCTCACCGGTAGAAGCCCCCACAGATACGCAGTATTTT
>-|TRBJ1-2|17|-|TRBV28
CASSSFGQVPTNYGYTF
TGTGCCAGCAGCTCTTTTGGGCAGGTCCCCACTAACTATGGCTACACCTTC
>-|TRBJ1-6|12|once|TRBV11-2
CASSLGGSPLHF
TGTGCCAGCAGCTTAGGCGGTTCACCCCTCCACTTT
>-|TRBJ1-1|12|-|TRBV5-1
CASRQGGTEAFF
TGCGCCAGCAGACAGGGTGGCACTGAAGCTTTCTTT
>TRBD2|TRBJ2-5|15|-|TRBV7-2
CASSLGLAGQETQYF
TGTGCCAGCAGCTTAGGGCTAGCGGGACAAGAGACCCAGTACTTC
>-|TRBJ1-3|14|-|TRBV6-5
CASRLQGSGNTIYF
TGTGCCAGCAGATTACAGGGTTCTGGAAACACCATATATTTT
>-|TRBJ1-1|13|-|TRBV28
CASSLREGSEAFF
TGTGCCAGCAGCTTAAGGGAGGGGTCTGAAGCTTTCTTT
>TRBD1|TRBJ2-7|16|few|TRBV10-1
CASSEFRDRGIDEQYF
TGCGCCAGCAGTGAGTTCCGGGACAGGGGAATCGACGAGCAGTACTTC
>TRBD1|TRBJ1-1|14|-|TRBV7-8
CASSRDRGNTEAFF
TGTGCCAGCAGCCGAGACAGGGGCAACACTGAAGCTTTCTTT
>-|TRBJ1-2|14|-|TRBV19
CASSIKGANYGYTF
TGTGCCAGTAGTATAAAGGGAGCGAACTATGGCTACACCTTC
>-|TRBJ1-6|14|few|TRBV19
CASSVQGFNSPLHF
TGTGCCAGTAGTGTTCAGGGATTTAATTCACCCCTCCACTTT
>TRBD1|TRBJ2-5|15|-|TRBV10-3
CAISGGGRYQETQYF
TGTGCCATCAGTGGAGGGGGCAGGTACCAAGAGACCCAGTACTTC
>-|TRBJ2-3|14|-|TRBV5-1
CASSAESSTDTQYF
TGCGCCAGCAGCGCGGAATCTAGCACAGATACGCAGTATTTT
>TRBD1|TRBJ2-5|18|-|TRBV28
CASSYRQGGSILGETQYF
TGTGCCAGCAGTTACCGACAGGGGGGAAGTATTCTCGGGGAGACCCAGTACTTC
>-|TRBJ2-2|16|-|TRBV27
CASTYQGASWAGELFF
TGTGCCAGCACATACCAAGGGGCTAGTTGGGCCGGGGAGCTGTTTTTT
>-|TRBJ2-1|14|once|TRBV24-1
CATSDVVRRNEQFF
TGTGCCACCAGTGATGTTGTCCGTCGGAATGAGCAGTTCTTC
>-|TRBJ2-2|16|-|TRBV15
CATSGTTIANTGELFF
TGTGCCACCAGCGGGACAACTATCGCGAACACCGGGGAGCTGTTTTTT
>TRBD1|TRBJ1-2|14|-|TRBV5-6
CASSRRTGDYGYTF
TGTGCCAGCAGCCGAAGGACAGGGGACTATGGCTACACCTTC
>-|TRBJ1-5|14|-|TRBV13
CASSLSQGNQPQHF
TGTGCCAGCAGCTTAAGCCAGGGCAATCAGCCCCAGCATTTT
>-|TRBJ1-3|16|-|TRBV28
CASSLGTVWTGNTIYF
TGTGCCAGCAGTTTAGGCACAGTTTGGACTGGAAACACCATATATTTT
>TRBD2|TRBJ2-5|11|-|TRBV12-3/TRBV12-4
CASSSGGGHYF
TGTGCCAGCAGTTCCGGGGGGGGGCACTACTTC
>TRBD2|TRBJ2-1|14|-|TRBV6-5
CASSYSTSRDEQFF
TGTGCCAGCAGTTACTCGACTAGCCGGGATGAGCAGTTCTTC
>TRBD1|TRBJ2-7|14|-|TRBV6-2/TRBV6-3
CASSDGQGPYEQYF
TGTGCCAGCAGCGACGGACAGGGACCTTACGAGCAGTACTTC
>-|TRBJ1-3|14|-|TRBV30
CASDSSPSGNTIYF
TGTGCCTCTGACAGCTCACCCTCTGGAAACACCATATATTTT
>TRBD1|TRBJ1-4|14|-|TRBV6-5
CASRKGQGTEKLFF
TGTGCCAGCAGGAAGGGACAGGGTACTGAAAAACTGTTTTTT
>TRBD2|TRBJ2-7|15|-|TRBV18
CASSPGGVSRYEQYF
TGTGCCAGCTCCCCGGGAGGGGTTTCGAGGTACGAGCAGTACTTC
>TRBD1|TRBJ2-4|20|-|TRBV15
CATSRDPGQGDFLAKNIQYF
TGTGCCACCAGCAGAGACCCCGGACAGGGCGATTTCTTAGCCAAAAACATTCAGTACTTC
>TRBD1|TRBJ1-2|14|-|TRBV28
CASSPGDRSNGYTF
TGTGCCAGCAGTCCCGGGGACAGATCGAATGGCTACACCTTC
>-|TRBJ1-1|14|-|TRBV18
CASSPRGGNTEAFF
TGTGCCAGCTCACCACGTGGCGGGAACACTGAAGCTTTCTTT
>-|TRBJ1-6|14|-|TRBV9
CASRPAGPNSPLHF
TGTGCCAGCAGGCCCGCGGGCCCCAATTCACCCCTCCACTTT
>-|TRBJ2-7|15|-|TRBV28
CASSFLAGISYEQYF
TGTGCCAGCAGTTTTCTTGCCGGGATTTCCTACGAGCAGTACTTC
>TRBD1|TRBJ1-6|14|few|TRBV13
CASREDRNDSPLHF
TGTGCCAGCAGGGAGGACAGGAACGATTCACCCCTCCACTTT
>TRBD1|TRBJ1-5|15|-|TRBV28
CGVDRAGLGSQPQHF
TGTGGCGTGGACAGGGCAGGATTAGGAAGTCAGCCCCAGCATTTT
>-|TRBJ1-2|14|-|TRBV19
CASSIRGLIYGYTF
TGTGCCAGTAGTATAAGAGGACTGATCTATGGCTACACCTTC
>TRBD2|TRBJ2-7|16|-|TRBV11-3
CASSSGTSSSIYEQYF
TGTGCCAGCAGCTCCGGGACTAGCAGTAGTATATACGAGCAGTACTTC
>TRBD2|TRBJ2-3|15|-|TRBV6-5
CASSYSSGGTDTQYF
TGTGCCAGCAGTTACTCGAGCGGGGGAACAGATACGCAGTATTTT
>-|TRBJ2-3|16|-|TRBV9
CASSVVGGASTDTQYF
TGTGCCAGCAGCGTAGTCGGTGGTGCTAGCACAGATACGCAGTATTTT
>-|TRBJ1-1|13|-|TRBV7-2
CASSTRYIGEAFF
TGTGCCAGCAGCACTAGATACATCGGGGAAGCTTTCTTT
>TRBD1|TRBJ2-4|18|-|TRBV18
CASSPAQGATLAKNIQYF
TGTGCCAGCTCACCAGCACAGGGGGCCACCTTAGCCAAAAACATTCAGTACTTC
>-|TRBJ2-1|16|-|TRBV7-9
CASSLAGSGLYNEQFF
TGTGCCAGCAGCTTAGCAGGAAGCGGTTTGTACAATGAGCAGTTCTTC
>TRBD1|TRBJ1-2|15|-|TRBV15
CATSSRQGEGYGYTF
TGTGCCACCAGCAGCCGACAGGGAGAGGGCTATGGCTACACCTTC
>-|TRBJ1-4|14|-|TRBV7-9
CASRGDNMVEKLFF
TGTGCCAGCCGTGGGGACAATATGGTTGAAAAACTGTTTTTT
>TRBD1|TRBJ1-3|18|-|TRBV30
CAWRTARTGGFVGNTIYF
TGTGCCTGGAGAACAGCAAGGACAGGGGGTTTTGTTGGAAACACCATATATTTT
>TRBD1|TRBJ1-2|15|once|TRBV10-1
CASSDPGQGIYGYTF
TGCGCCAGCAGTGACCCGGGACAGGGGATCTATGGCTACACCTTC
>-|TRBJ1-1|12|-|TRBV7-9
CASSLGQPEAFF
TGTGCCAGCAGCTTAGGACAGCCTGAAGCTTTCTTT
>-|TRBJ2-1|15|-|TRBV28
CASSTQGNVYNEQFF
TGTGCCAGCAGTACACAGGGAAATGTGTACAATGAGCAGTTCTTC